A selection of T cell receptor beta chains follows, all from one sample in a study of Ad26.COV2.S vaccination and SARS-CoV-2 variants. Clones were sequenced by immunoSEQ multiplex PCR, and TCRdb holds only the in-frame ones, with some missing. The sample consists of about 350,000 clones, roughly 89% of them appearing once. The input for sequencing was peripheral blood, taken in a trial of Ad26.COV2.S vaccine versus placebo. The receptors shown here come from a person aged 18-65 years who received the Ad26.COV2.S COVID-19 vaccine or a placebo. Each CDR3 is given with its conserved first and last residue. Each record gives: J gene, D gene, V gene, clone size, CDR3 DNA, CDR3 protein. D genes are given only for firm matches. Clone sizes are given selectively: once, few, many, or a class where the clone is expanded.

TRBJ1-4 . TRBV5-1 . TGCGCCAGCAGCTCGTCACAGGGAACTAATGAAAAACTGTTTTTT CASSSSQGTNEKLFF
TRBJ1-2 . TRBV3-1/TRBV3-2 . TGTGCCAGCAGCCAACTTCCGGGGACGGGCGGCTACACCTTC CASSQLPGTGGYTF
TRBJ1-3 . TRBV27 . TGTGCCAGCACCCCGGGACTGACTGACTCTGGAAACACCATATATTTT CASTPGLTDSGNTIYF
TRBJ1-1 . TRBV2 . TGTGCCAGCAGTGAAGGGTCGGCGAGGGGGGCTGAAGCTTTCTTT CASSEGSARGAEAFF
TRBJ2-5 TRBD1 TRBV15 . TGTGCCACCAGCAGTTCGACAGGGGGGCAAGAGACCCAGTACTTC CATSSSTGGQETQYF
TRBJ2-7 . TRBV5-5 . TGTGCCAGCAGCTCTGGACTTCCACCCTCCTACGAGCAGTACTTC CASSSGLPPSYEQYF
TRBJ1-2 TRBD1 TRBV16 . TGTGCCAGCAGCCAACGCGGGACAGGCCTAAACTATGGCTACACCTTC CASSQRGTGLNYGYTF
TRBJ2-3 TRBD2 TRBV6-2/TRBV6-3 . TGTGCCAGCAGTTACTCAATGAGCGGGGGGGCCGAAGATACGCAGTATTTT CASSYSMSGGAEDTQYF
TRBJ2-2 TRBD2 TRBV3-1/TRBV3-2 . TGTGCCAGCAGCCGGAAGGGACTAGCGGGAGACACCGGGGAGCTGTTTTTT CASSRKGLAGDTGELFF
TRBJ2-7 . TRBV7-9 few TGTGCCAGCAGCCCCCCCGGGGCCCACGAGCAGTACTTC CASSPPGAHEQYF
TRBJ1-1 TRBD1 TRBV6-1 . TGTGCCAGCAGTGACACCTGGGACAGGGGGGTTAGCACTGAAGCTTTCTTT CASSDTWDRGVSTEAFF
TRBJ2-7 . TRBV11-2 . TGTGCCAGCAGCGTCGACAGAAACTACGAGCAGTACTTC CASSVDRNYEQYF
TRBJ2-6 . TRBV4-3 . TGCGCCAGCAGCCAAGATTTCGGGACTCGTATCGTCCTGACTTTC CASSQDFGTRIVLTF
TRBJ2-5 . TRBV6-5 . TGTGCCAGCAGTTACGCATACAACCAAGAGACCCAGTACTTC CASSYAYNQETQYF
TRBJ1-1 . TRBV2 . TGTGCCAGCAGTGAAGGAGGGCTGGGGGCTTTCTTT CASSEGGLGAFF
TRBJ1-1 TRBD1 TRBV29-1 . TGCAGCGCTGGGACAGGGAACACTGAAGCTTTCTTT CSAGTGNTEAFF
TRBJ1-6 TRBD1 TRBV18 . TGTGCCAGCTCAACCGGACAGGGAAAGCATTCACCCCTCCACTTT CASSTGQGKHSPLHF
TRBJ1-5 . TRBV5-6 . TGTGCCAGCAGCTCCCAGGGTAGGCAGCCCCAGCATTTT CASSSQGRQPQHF
TRBJ2-1 . TRBV10-1 . TGCGCCAGCAGCGGGAGTGCCTATGAGCAGTTCTTC CASSGSAYEQFF
TRBJ2-3 . TRBV7-3 . TGTGCCAGCAGCTTAAGGAGGGGTGATACGCAGTATTTT CASSLRRGDTQYF
TRBJ2-1 TRBD2 TRBV28 . TGTGCCAGCAGTCCCGAACTAGCGGGAGAATTTGAGCAGTTCTTC CASSPELAGEFEQFF
TRBJ2-2 . TRBV2 . TGTGCCAGCAGTGATTACAGGGCCACCGGGGAGCTGTTTTTT CASSDYRATGELFF
TRBJ1-5 . TRBV2 . TGTGCCAGCAGTGGTGTCCTTACCCCCGGGGGGCCCCAGCATTTT CASSGVLTPGGPQHF
TRBJ2-1 . TRBV3-1/TRBV3-2 . TGTGCCAGCAGCCGCAACCGGGACCTAAATGAGCAGTTCTTC CASSRNRDLNEQFF
TRBJ2-7 . TRBV5-4 . TGTGCCAGCAGCGAAGGGGATGACGAGCAGTACTTC CASSEGDDEQYF
TRBJ1-5 TRBD1 TRBV4-1 . TGCGCCAGCAGCCACTCCGCAGACAGGGCTAAATCTAGGAATCAGCCCCAGCATTTT CASSHSADRAKSRNQPQHF
TRBJ2-5 TRBD1 TRBV6-5 . TGTGCCAGCAGCTCGGACAGGGCCTCCTCGGAGACCCAGTACTTC CASSSDRASSETQYF
TRBJ2-3 . TRBV19 . TGTGCCAGTAGTATACGCTCAGAAGATACGCAGTATTTT CASSIRSEDTQYF
TRBJ1-2 . TRBV7-2 . TGTGCCAGCAGCTTGCAGGGGAGTCCGGACCACTATGGCTACACCTTC CASSLQGSPDHYGYTF
TRBJ2-3 TRBD1 TRBV7-2 . TGTGCCAGCAGCTTAAATCCCAGGGGGCGAACAGATACGCAGTATTTT CASSLNPRGRTDTQYF
TRBJ1-1 . TRBV5-4 . TGTGCCAGCAGCTTGGGAGATGGAACTGAAGCTTTCTTT CASSLGDGTEAFF
TRBJ2-7 . TRBV20-1 . TGCAGTGCTAGTAAGGGCTACGAGCAGTACTTC CSASKGYEQYF
TRBJ2-2 TRBD1 TRBV10-3 . TGTGCCATCAGTGAGGGGGTCAGGGGGCTGAACACCGGGGAGCTGTTTTTT CAISEGVRGLNTGELFF
TRBJ2-7 . TRBV11-1 . TGTGCCAGCAGCTTTGCCGGGGACTCCTACGAGCAGTACTTC CASSFAGDSYEQYF
TRBJ1-2 . TRBV5-4 . TGTGCCAGCAGCTTACAGGGTACCGATGGCTACACCTTC CASSLQGTDGYTF
TRBJ2-1 TRBD2 TRBV7-6 . TGTGCCAGCAGCGAGCAAGTACTAGCGGGGGACAATGAGCAGTTCTTC CASSEQVLAGDNEQFF
TRBJ1-2 TRBD1 TRBV9 . TGTGCCAGCAGCGGAGACAGGGAGGATGGCTACACCTTC CASSGDREDGYTF
TRBJ2-1 . TRBV7-9 once TGTGCCAGCAGCTTAACCACCTCTTACAATGAGCAGTTCTTC CASSLTTSYNEQFF
TRBJ1-1 . TRBV19 . TGTGCCAGTAGTATTGGGGTAGGAAACACTGAAGCTTTCTTT CASSIGVGNTEAFF
TRBJ2-4 . TRBV28 . TGTGCCAGCAGTTTACATGTGGGGCCGGTCAAAAACATTCAGTACTTC CASSLHVGPVKNIQYF
TRBJ1-1 TRBD1 TRBV19 . TGTGCCAGTAGTATAGGGACAGGCGAGATGAACACTGAAGCTTTCTTT CASSIGTGEMNTEAFF